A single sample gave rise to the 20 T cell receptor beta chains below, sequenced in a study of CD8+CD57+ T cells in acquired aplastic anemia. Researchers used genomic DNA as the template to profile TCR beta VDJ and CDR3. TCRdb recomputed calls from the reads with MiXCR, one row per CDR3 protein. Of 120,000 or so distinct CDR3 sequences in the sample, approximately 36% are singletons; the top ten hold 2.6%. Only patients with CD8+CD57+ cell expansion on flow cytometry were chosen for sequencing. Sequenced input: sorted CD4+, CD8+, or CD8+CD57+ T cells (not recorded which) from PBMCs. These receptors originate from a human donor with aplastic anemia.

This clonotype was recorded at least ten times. The CDR3 here is CASSLGTESGPQHF. The CDR3 DNA sequence: TGCGCCAGCAGCTTGGGGACGGAAAGTGGGCCCCAGCATTTT. This sequence joins TRBV5-1 and TRBJ1-5; no clear D. Germline assignment: CDR1 SGHRS and CDR2 YFSETQ. The ends were cut back, 0 bases at V and 9 bases at J, with 13 bases in the middle. CDR3 length: 14 residues.

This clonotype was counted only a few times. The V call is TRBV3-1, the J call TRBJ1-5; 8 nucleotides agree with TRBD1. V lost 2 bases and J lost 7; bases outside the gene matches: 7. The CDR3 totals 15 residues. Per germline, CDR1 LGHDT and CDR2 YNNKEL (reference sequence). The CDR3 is CASSQIDRGGQPQHF. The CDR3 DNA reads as TGTGCCAGCAGCCAAATTGACAGGGGAGGCCAGCCCCAGCATTTT.

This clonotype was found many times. The CDR3 region has the DNA TGTGCCAGCAGTTACTCCCCCACGGGACAGGCCACGGGCTATGGCTACACCTTC. Translated: CASSYSPTGQATGYGYTF. The chain links TRBV6-2 or TRBV6-3 to TRBJ1-2; TRBD1 aligns across 8 bases. The J segment lost 4 bases and the V segment lost 0 bases, leaving 13 bases of the junction unmatched. The germline V gene has CDR1 MNHEY and CDR2 SVGEGT. The CDR3 length is 18 residues.

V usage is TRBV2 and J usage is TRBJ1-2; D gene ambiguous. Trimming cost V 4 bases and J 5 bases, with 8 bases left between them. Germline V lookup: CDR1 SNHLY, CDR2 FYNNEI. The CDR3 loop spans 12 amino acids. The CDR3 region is CASSGDVYGYTF. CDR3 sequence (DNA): TGTGCCAGCAGTGGGGATGTGTATGGCTACACCTTC.

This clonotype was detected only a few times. The CDR3 nucleotides read TGTGCCTGGAACAGGGAAGAGGCTGGCTACACCTTC. Translation gives CAWNREEAGYTF. The chain joins TRBV30 to TRBJ1-2; D perhaps matches TRBD1 (6 bases). Germline CDR1 GTSNPN, CDR2 SVGIG (reference sequence). The CDR3 is 12 amino acids. The germline V and J ends were trimmed by 4 bases and 7 bases, with 13 bases remaining between them.

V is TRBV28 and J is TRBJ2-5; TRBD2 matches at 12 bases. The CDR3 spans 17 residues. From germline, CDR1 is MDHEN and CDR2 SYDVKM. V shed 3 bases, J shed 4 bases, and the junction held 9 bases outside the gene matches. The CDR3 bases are TGTGCCAGCAGTTTGCGCCCCCTAGCGGGGGGGAGAGAGACCCAGTACTTC. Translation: CASSLRPLAGGRETQYF.

For the CDR3, the DNA is TGTGCCAGCAATTACGGGAGCACTGAAGCTTTCTTT. The encoded protein is CASNYGSTEAFF. The chain is built from TRBV25-1 and TRBJ1-1; D remains unclear. This CDR3 contains 12 residues. V dropped 7 bases and J dropped 4 bases, with 10 bases sitting between them. Germline V lookup: CDR1 MGHDK, CDR2 SYGVNS.

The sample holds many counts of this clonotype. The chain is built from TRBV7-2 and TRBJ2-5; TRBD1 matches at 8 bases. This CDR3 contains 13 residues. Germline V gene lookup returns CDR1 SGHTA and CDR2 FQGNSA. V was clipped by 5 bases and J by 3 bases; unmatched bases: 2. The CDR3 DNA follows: TGTGCCAGCAGCCGGACAGGGAAAGAGACCCAGTACTTC. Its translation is CASSRTGKETQYF.

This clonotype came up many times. CDR3 loop: CASSPQVNYGYTF. The CDR3 DNA sequence: TGTGCCAGCAGCCCCCAGGTGAACTATGGCTACACCTTC. V gene TRBV3-1 combines with J gene TRBJ1-2, with no clear D. The CDR3 has 13 residues. Trimming pared 4 bases from V and 2 bases from J, leaving 8 bases between. The germline V gene has CDR1 LGHDT and CDR2 YNNKEL (reference sequence).

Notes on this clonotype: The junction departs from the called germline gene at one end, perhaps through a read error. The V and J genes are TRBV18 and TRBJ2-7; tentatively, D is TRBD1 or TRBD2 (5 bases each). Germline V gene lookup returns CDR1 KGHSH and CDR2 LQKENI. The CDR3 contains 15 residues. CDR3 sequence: CASSPQPGRGPEQYF. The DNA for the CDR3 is TGTGCCAGCTCGCCACAACCGGGACGAGGTCCCGAGCAGTACTTC.

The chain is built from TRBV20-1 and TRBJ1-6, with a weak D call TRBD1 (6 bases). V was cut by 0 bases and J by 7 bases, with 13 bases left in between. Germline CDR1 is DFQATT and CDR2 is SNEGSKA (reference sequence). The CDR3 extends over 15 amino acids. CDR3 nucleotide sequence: TGCAGTGCTAGAGATAGGCAGGGACAAAATTCACCCCTCCACTTT. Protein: CSARDRQGQNSPLHF.

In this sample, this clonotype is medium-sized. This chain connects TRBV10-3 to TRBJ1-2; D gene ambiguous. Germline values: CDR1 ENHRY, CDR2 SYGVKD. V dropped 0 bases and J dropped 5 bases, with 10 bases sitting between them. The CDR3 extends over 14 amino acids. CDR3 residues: CAISESTGQYGYTF. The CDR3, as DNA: TGTGCCATCAGTGAGTCGACCGGGCAGTATGGCTACACCTTC.

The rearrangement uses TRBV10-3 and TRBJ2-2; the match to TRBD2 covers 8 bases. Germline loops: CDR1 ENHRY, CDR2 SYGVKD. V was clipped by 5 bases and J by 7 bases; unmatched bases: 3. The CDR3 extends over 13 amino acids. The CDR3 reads CAISTGTSGELFF. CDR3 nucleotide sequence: TGTGCCATCAGTACTGGGACTAGCGGGGAGCTGTTTTTT.

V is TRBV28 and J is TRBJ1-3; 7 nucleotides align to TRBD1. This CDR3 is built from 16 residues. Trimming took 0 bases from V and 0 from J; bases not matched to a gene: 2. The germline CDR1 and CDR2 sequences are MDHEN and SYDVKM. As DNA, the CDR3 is TGTGCCAGCAGTTTATGGGACAGGTTCTCTGGAAACACCATATATTTT. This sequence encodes CASSLWDRFSGNTIYF.

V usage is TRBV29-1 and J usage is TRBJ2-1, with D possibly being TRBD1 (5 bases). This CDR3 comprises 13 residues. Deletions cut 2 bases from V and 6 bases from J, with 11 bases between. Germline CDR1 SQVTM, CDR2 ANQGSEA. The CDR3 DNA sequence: TGCAGCGTTGAACAGGGTAGGAGCAATGAGCAGTTCTTC. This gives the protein CSVEQGRSNEQFF.

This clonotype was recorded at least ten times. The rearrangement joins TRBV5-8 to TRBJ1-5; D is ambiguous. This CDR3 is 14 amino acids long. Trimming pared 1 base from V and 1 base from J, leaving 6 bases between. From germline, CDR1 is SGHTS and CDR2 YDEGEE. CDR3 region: CASSLRASNQPQHF. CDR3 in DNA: TGTGCCAGCAGCTTGAGGGCAAGCAATCAGCCCCAGCATTTT.

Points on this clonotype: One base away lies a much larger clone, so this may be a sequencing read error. DNA of the CDR3: TGTGCCAGCAGTTGGACCGGGACAGGAGGCTCCTACAATGAGCAGTTCTTC. Protein: CASSWTGTGGSYNEQFF. The genes are TRBV11-2 and TRBJ2-1; 8 bases fit TRBD1. V was clipped by 6 bases and J by 0 bases; unmatched bases: 10. Germline V gene sequence: CDR1 SGHAT, CDR2 FQNNGV. The CDR3 totals 17 residues.

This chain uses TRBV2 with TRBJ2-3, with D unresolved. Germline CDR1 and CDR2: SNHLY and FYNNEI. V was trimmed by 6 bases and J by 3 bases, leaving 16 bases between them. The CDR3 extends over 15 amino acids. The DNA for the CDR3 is TGTGCCAGCAGAACGAACAGTGGGTTAACAGATACGCAGTATTTT. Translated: CASRTNSGLTDTQYF. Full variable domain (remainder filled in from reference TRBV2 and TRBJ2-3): EPEVTQTPSHQVTQMGQEVILRCVPISNHLYFYWYRQILGQKVEFLVSFYNNEISEKSEIFDDQFSVERPDGSNFTLKIRSTKLEDSAMYFCASRTNSGLTDTQYFGPGTRLTVL.

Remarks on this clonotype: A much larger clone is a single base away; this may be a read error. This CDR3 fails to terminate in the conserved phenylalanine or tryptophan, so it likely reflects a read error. CDR3 in amino acids: CASSLERRGSGNTIYL. CDR3 nucleotide sequence: TGTGCCAGCAGCTTAGAAAGAAGGGGATCTGGAAACACCATATATCTT. The chain recombines TRBV11-2 with TRBJ1-3, with D perhaps matching TRBD1 (5 bases). This CDR3 has 16 residues. Germline values: CDR1 SGHAT, CDR2 FQNNGV. Trimming removed 0 bases from V and 1 base from J, with 10 bases in between.

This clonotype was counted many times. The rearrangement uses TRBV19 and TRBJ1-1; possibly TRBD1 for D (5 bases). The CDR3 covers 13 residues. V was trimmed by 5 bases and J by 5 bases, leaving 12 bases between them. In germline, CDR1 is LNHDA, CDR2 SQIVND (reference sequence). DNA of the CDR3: TGTGCCAGTAGTTTCAGGGCAGGTACTGAAGCTTTCTTT. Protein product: CASSFRAGTEAFF.